This entry lists 6 T cell receptor beta chains sequenced from one sample in a study of human T cells and chemical hapten exposure. Time point meaning: pre-sensitization, week 0. Treatment in this sample: therapeutic diphenylcyclopropenone sensitization with weekly scalp DPC. TCRdb processed the RACE reads anew with MiXCR; each CDR3 protein has one entry. The sample consists of over 300,000 distinct CDR3 sequences, 5.1% of them appearing once. The source material was whole blood, sampled in connection with sensitization to the hapten diphenylcyclopropenone (DPC). The receptors stem from a woman between 45 and 65 years old with alopecia areata. Some clones in this sample may be carry-over from other donors' samples.

This clonotype was counted at least ten times. The V call is TRBV7-2, the J call TRBJ2-3, with no clear D. Trimming took off 6 bases at V and 6 bases at J, with 10 bases between the two ends. The CDR3 extends over 12 amino acids. Germline CDR1 reads SGHTA; CDR2 reads FQGNSA. In DNA form, the CDR3 reads TGTGCCAGCAGTTCCCAACTGGATACGCAGTATTTT. Translation: CASSSQLDTQYF.

This clonotype occurred many times. Sequence at one end of the junction differs from germline and may be a read error. The chain carries TRBV29-1 and TRBJ1-3; D is uncertain. The CDR3 spans 8 residues. Germline V gene sequence: CDR1 SQVTM, CDR2 ANQGSEA. The CDR3 bases are TGCAGCGTTGAAGGCGGGGAGTGG. It translates to CSVEGGEW.

There are a few counts of this clonotype. The J gene is TRBJ1-2, the V gene TRBV30, with D hard to call. The germline V gene has CDR1 GTSNPN and CDR2 SVGIG (reference sequence). This CDR3 region has 12 residues. Deletions cut 5 bases from V and 8 bases from J, with 15 bases between. The CDR3 loop is CAWQSSRRGYTF. CDR3 bases: TGTGCCTGGCAAAGTAGTCGCCGGGGCTACACCTTC.

V and J are TRBV7-2 and TRBJ2-2; 9 bases line up with TRBD1. J lost 8 bases, V lost 4 bases, and 14 bases had no gene match. The CDR3 runs 17 residues. Germline values: CDR1 SGHTA, CDR2 FQGNSA. This chain's CDR3 is CASSSPKGTGNLGELFF. The CDR3 DNA follows: TGTGCCAGCAGCTCGCCAAAGGGGACAGGGAATTTGGGGGAGCTGTTTTTT.

The table lists this clonotype with a few counts. This rearrangement joins TRBV6-1 to TRBJ1-6, with 9 bases lining up with TRBD1. This CDR3 contains 17 residues. Per the germline V gene, CDR1 is MNHNS and CDR2 is SASEGT. Trimming at V came to 1 base and at J to 9 bases, leaving 10 bases not matched to a gene. As DNA, the CDR3 is TGTGCCAGCAGTGAAGGACGGGCCGGACAGGGGTCTTCACCCCTCCACTTT. It encodes CASSEGRAGQGSSPLHF.

This clonotype has only a few counts. V and J are TRBV20-1 and TRBJ2-6; TRBD2 matches 12 bases. This CDR3 has 19 amino acids. Germline CDR1 DFQATT, CDR2 SNEGSKA (reference sequence). Trimming removed 1 base from V and 2 bases from J; junction bases left unmatched: 9. In DNA, the CDR3 is TGCAGTGCTAGAGGGCGGCTAGCGGGAGGGCTTACTGGGGCCAACGTCCTGACTTTC. It yields the protein CSARGRLAGGLTGANVLTF.